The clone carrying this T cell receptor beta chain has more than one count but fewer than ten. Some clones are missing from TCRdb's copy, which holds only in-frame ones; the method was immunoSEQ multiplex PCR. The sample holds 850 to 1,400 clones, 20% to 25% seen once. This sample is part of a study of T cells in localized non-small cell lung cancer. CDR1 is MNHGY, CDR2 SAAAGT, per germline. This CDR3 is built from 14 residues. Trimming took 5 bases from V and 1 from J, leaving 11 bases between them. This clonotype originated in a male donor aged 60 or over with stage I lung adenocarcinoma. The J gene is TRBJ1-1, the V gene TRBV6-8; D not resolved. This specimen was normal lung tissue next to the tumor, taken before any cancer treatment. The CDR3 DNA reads TGTGCCAGCAGTCGACGAAATCAGAACACTGAAGCTTTCTTT. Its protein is CASSRRNQNTEAFF.